The 31 T cell receptor beta chains reported below all come from one sample, sequenced in a study of blood T cell repertoires in COVID-19 (dated by TCRdb to about 2020). Libraries were made using the immunoSEQ multiplex PCR assay. Held by TCRdb, this immuneACCESS table contains in-frame sequences only and omits some clones. Under half of the omission traces to an unresolved V gene where checked; the cause of the rest is unknown. The sample includes 250,000 to 350,000 clones, with 85% to 90% observed a single time. Over 5% of the sample goes to the ten largest clones. Sequenced material: peripheral blood. These receptors were collected from a woman in her fifties or sixties with COVID-19, enrolled during active disease.

The V call is TRBV18, the J call TRBJ1-1; 8 bases are shared with TRBD1. V gave up 6 bases and J gave up 3 bases; unmatched junction bases: 15. Germline V gene sequence: CDR1 KGHSH, CDR2 LQKENI. CDR3 length equals 17 residues. The CDR3 nucleotides read TGTGCCAGCTCCCAAGAACCCTCGGACAGGGCCCACACTGAAGCTTTCTTT. Its protein product is CASSQEPSDRAHTEAFF.

This chain connects TRBV6-1 to TRBJ2-3; 9 bases agree with TRBD1. Germline V gene data show CDR1 as MNHNS and CDR2 as SASEGT. The V segment lost 4 bases and the J segment 1 base; nucleotides outside the gene matches: 6. CDR3 length: 16 amino acids. This CDR3 is CASSGLDRGRTDTQYF. In nucleotides, the CDR3 is TGTGCCAGCAGTGGATTGGACAGGGGCCGCACAGATACGCAGTATTTT.

The chain carries TRBV4-1 and TRBJ1-1; D not resolved. CDR1 is MGHRA and CDR2 is YSYEKL in the germline V gene. V shed 0 bases and J shed 0 bases, with 11 bases lying between them. This CDR3 spans 16 amino acids. CDR3 loop: CASSQDSQQMNTEAFF. In DNA, the CDR3 is TGCGCCAGCAGCCAAGATTCCCAACAGATGAACACTGAAGCTTTCTTT.

V gene TRBV4-2 combines with J gene TRBJ2-3, with D tentatively TRBD2 (6 bases). V lost 4 bases to trimming and J lost 0 bases, with 11 bases between them. Germline V gene lookup returns CDR1 LGHNA and CDR2 YNFKEQ. This CDR3 has 15 amino acids. CDR3 DNA sequence: TGTGCCAGCAGCCCATTAGCGGAAAGCACAGATACGCAGTATTTT. This gives the protein CASSPLAESTDTQYF.

The V and J genes are TRBV5-5 and TRBJ2-1, with 9 bases lining up with TRBD1. This CDR3 is built from 15 residues. V trimming: 4 bases; J trimming: 7 bases; junction bases outside the gene matches: 9. Germline values: CDR1 SGHKS, CDR2 YYEKEE (reference sequence). CDR3 coding DNA: TGTGCCAGCAGCCTACCGGGACAGGGACAGAATGAGCAGTTCTTC. Amino acid sequence: CASSLPGQGQNEQFF.

This clone was observed a single time. The rearrangement joins TRBV4-1 to TRBJ2-1; TRBD2 aligns across 10 bases. Germline CDR1 and CDR2: MGHRA and YSYEKL. The CDR3 is 16 residues long. The V gene end was trimmed by 1 base and the J gene end by 6 bases; junction bases not matched to a gene: 6. This CDR3 reads CASSQAASGSSNEQFF. The CDR3 DNA follows: TGCGCCAGCAGCCAAGCAGCTAGCGGGAGCTCCAATGAGCAGTTCTTC.

V usage is TRBV5-8 and J usage is TRBJ2-7, with D possibly being TRBD2 (5 bases). Germline values: CDR1 SGHTS, CDR2 YDEGEE. Trimming removed 3 bases from V and 0 bases from J, with 10 bases in between. CDR3 length: 14 residues. CDR3 sequence reads: CASSSDSFSYEQYF. DNA of the CDR3: TGTGCCAGCAGCTCGGACTCCTTCTCCTACGAGCAGTACTTC.

A few counts support this clone. The V and J genes are TRBV5-6 and TRBJ1-2; D uncertain. Per germline, CDR1 SGHDT and CDR2 YYEEEE. The CDR3 contains 12 residues. Trimming shortened V by 0 bases and J by 12 bases, and 12 bases separated the two germline ends. As DNA, the CDR3 is TGTGCCAGCAGCTTGGACCCCCTAAGTGACACCTTC. Amino acid sequence: CASSLDPLSDTF.

Written as DNA, the CDR3 is TGTGCCAGCAGCCCCATAGGCTCTAGCGCTTACAATGAGCAGTTCTTC. This sequence encodes CASSPIGSSAYNEQFF. The V and J genes are TRBV6-2 or TRBV6-3 and TRBJ2-1; D possibly corresponds to TRBD2 (6 bases). Germline V lookup: CDR1 MNHEY, CDR2 SVGEGT. CDR3 length: 16 amino acids. The V gene lost 6 bases and the J gene lost 4 bases, with 19 bases spanning the gap.

The chain couples TRBV3-1 (or the pseudogene TRBV3-2) to TRBJ2-7, with 7 bases identical to TRBD2. V lost 0 bases and J lost 0; bases outside the gene matches: 11. Germline assignment: CDR1 LGHDT and CDR2 YNNKEL (reference sequence). The CDR3 length is 18 residues. The CDR3 here is CASSQDTGAGYTSYEQYF. CDR3 nucleotide sequence: TGTGCCAGCAGCCAAGATACTGGAGCGGGGTACACCTCCTACGAGCAGTACTTC.

On this clone itself: The limits of the CDR3 on the DNA are not certain, so only TCRdb's listed CDR3 is given. CDR3 region: CASSPRTGMATPSVRGRVGYTF. The rearrangement joins TRBV19 to TRBJ1-2; the tabulated D call, TRBD1, remains unverified against the DNA. The CDR3 numbers 22 amino acids, ends counted. CDR1 is LNHDA and CDR2 is SQIVND in the germline V gene (reference sequence).

The V and J genes are TRBV18 and TRBJ2-2; D not certain. Trimming left V 1 base short and J 6 bases short, with 15 bases between. The CDR3 is 16 residues long. CDR1 is KGHSH and CDR2 is LQKENI in the germline V gene. The CDR3: CASSPQSAGRSGELFF. CDR3 DNA: TGTGCCAGCTCACCACAAAGTGCAGGCAGATCCGGGGAGCTGTTTTTT.

J is TRBJ1-5 and V is TRBV30; maybe TRBD1 (6 bases). Germline V gene sequence: CDR1 GTSNPN, CDR2 SVGIG (reference sequence). Trimming left V 1 base short and J 6 bases short, with 13 bases between. This CDR3 spans 14 amino acids. For the CDR3, the DNA is TGTGCCTGGAGTGCCACAGGGTCCGGTCAGCCCCAGCATTTT. Amino acids: CAWSATGSGQPQHF.

The V gene is TRBV5-1, the J gene TRBJ1-2, with 7 bases matching TRBD1. Per the germline V gene, CDR1 is SGHRS and CDR2 is YFSETQ. V was pared by 2 bases and J by 4 bases, with 2 bases of the junction left unmatched. This CDR3 region has 13 residues. The CDR3 sequence: CASSLGGAYGYTF. As DNA, the CDR3 is TGCGCCAGCAGCTTAGGGGGCGCCTATGGCTACACCTTC.

The chain is built from TRBV5-1 and TRBJ2-1; TRBD2 agrees at 7 bases. V lost 3 bases, J lost 8 bases, and 2 bases stayed unmatched. CDR1 and CDR2 from the germline V gene are SGHRS and YFSETQ. The CDR3 covers 12 residues. CDR3: CASSSRGDEQFF. The DNA of the CDR3 is TGCGCCAGCAGCTCTCGGGGGGATGAGCAGTTCTTC.

As concerns this clone: At one end, the junction sequence differs from germline, possibly due to a read error. V usage is TRBV27 and J usage is TRBJ2-7; TRBD1 matches 7 bases. The CDR3 covers 14 residues. Germline assignment: CDR1 MNHEY and CDR2 SMNVEV (reference sequence). CDR3 loop: CASGFYGQVVEQYF. CDR3 sequence (DNA): TGTGCCAGCGGTTTTTACGGACAGGTGGTCGAGCAGTACTTC.

The V and J genes are TRBV19 and TRBJ2-3; 9 nucleotides align to TRBD2. CDR3 length: 14 residues. Germline V gives CDR1 LNHDA, CDR2 SQIVND (reference sequence). V lost 6 bases to trimming and J lost 6 bases; unmatched junction nucleotides: 7. The CDR3 bases are TGTGCCAGTAGCCCTAGCGGGATGGGCGATACGCAGTATTTT. It yields the protein CASSPSGMGDTQYF.

The V gene is TRBV19, the J gene TRBJ2-1; D not certain. The CDR3 has 15 amino acids. CDR1 and CDR2 (germline): LNHDA, SQIVND (reference sequence). V lost 4 bases and J lost 6, with 16 bases in between. CDR3 sequence: CASSTPTERPNEQFF. CDR3 sequence (DNA): TGTGCCAGTAGTACCCCAACTGAACGTCCCAATGAGCAGTTCTTC.

The CDR3 is CASSPQGLDTEAFF. The CDR3 bases are TGTGCCAGCTCACCACAGGGGCTGGACACTGAAGCTTTCTTT. V usage is TRBV18 and J usage is TRBJ1-1; the D gene is possibly TRBD1 (5 bases). V was clipped by 1 base and J by 3 bases, with 9 bases between them. Germline V CDR1 and CDR2: KGHSH, LQKENI. The CDR3 is 14 amino acids.

The chain combines TRBV6-2 or TRBV6-3 with TRBJ2-4; tentative D call: TRBD2 (6 bases). CDR3 length: 16 amino acids. Trimming removed 5 bases from V and 9 bases from J, with 23 bases in between. Germline loops: CDR1 MNHEY, CDR2 SVGEGT. The CDR3 nucleotides read TGTGCCAGCAGTCCATCCGGTTGGGCGGGACGGCTCATTCAGTACTTC. Amino acids: CASSPSGWAGRLIQYF.

This chain connects TRBV19 to TRBJ2-1; D may be TRBD2 (6 bases). Trimming removed 8 bases at V and 8 bases at J, with 10 bases between. The CDR3 runs to 11 residues. Germline V lookup: CDR1 LNHDA, CDR2 SQIVND (reference sequence). This CDR3 is CASFWGDEQFF. The CDR3 nucleotides read TGTGCCAGTTTCTGGGGGGATGAGCAGTTCTTC. Supplemented by reference TRBV19 and TRBJ2-1, the full variable domain reads DGGITQSPKYLFRKEGQNVTLSCEQNLNHDAMYWYRQDPGQGLRLIYYSQIVNDFQKGDIAEGYSVSREKKESFPLTVTSAQKNPTAFYLCASFWGDEQFFGPGTRLTVL.

V usage is TRBV21-1 and J usage is TRBJ1-3; the DNA was not used to check the table's D call, TRBD1. TRBV21-1 is classified as a pseudogene. This CDR3 has 15 amino acids. CDR3 region: CASSKRQGTGNTIYF. The DNA of the CDR3 is TGTGCCAGCAGCAAACGACAGGGAACTGGAAACACCATATATTTT.

The chain has TRBV9 and TRBJ1-1, with 11 bases aligning to TRBD1. The junction had 9 bases not matched to a gene; V was cut back by 4 bases and J by 7 bases. The CDR3 contains 15 residues. Germline CDR1 reads SGDLS; CDR2 reads YYNGEE. The CDR3 DNA is TGTGCCAGCAGCCCATCGGACAGGGGGCTAGGTGAAGCTTTCTTT. It translates to CASSPSDRGLGEAFF.

J is TRBJ1-5 and V is TRBV7-9, with 7 positions matching TRBD1. In germline, CDR1 is SEHNR, CDR2 FQNEAQ (reference sequence). The CDR3 sequence is 15 residues long. V was clipped by 1 base and J by 4 bases; unmatched bases: 4. The chain's CDR3 is CASSLGGTVNQPQHF. The DNA for the CDR3 is TGTGCCAGCAGCTTAGGAGGGACAGTTAATCAGCCCCAGCATTTT.

The J gene is TRBJ1-2, the V gene TRBV7-9, with 8 nucleotides matching TRBD1. V trimming: 1 base; J trimming: 8 bases; junction bases outside the gene matches: 9. Germline assignment: CDR1 SEHNR and CDR2 FQNEAQ (reference sequence). This CDR3 is 15 amino acids long. CDR3 in amino acids: CASSLDLGTGAGYTF. The CDR3 coding sequence is TGTGCCAGCAGCTTAGATTTAGGGACAGGCGCAGGCTACACCTTC.

This clone was detected only once. The rearrangement links TRBV18 to TRBJ2-1; weak D call: TRBD1 (5 bases). CDR1 is KGHSH, CDR2 LQKENI, per germline. The CDR3 covers 14 residues. Trimming took off 6 bases at V and 5 bases at J, with 14 bases between the two ends. CDR3 nucleotides: TGTGCCAGCTCCCCGAGGACACTGCACAATGAGCAGTTCTTC. Translated: CASSPRTLHNEQFF.

This chain links TRBV7-3 with TRBJ2-1; 8 nucleotides line up with TRBD2. Per the germline V gene, CDR1 is SGHTA and CDR2 is FQGTGA. The CDR3 length is 16 residues. V lost 5 bases and J lost 1; bases outside the gene matches: 7. CDR3 nucleotide sequence: TGTGCCAGCAGCGGAACTAGCGGAGTTTCCTACAATGAGCAGTTCTTC. This sequence encodes CASSGTSGVSYNEQFF.

The rearrangement uses TRBV5-1 and TRBJ2-2, with D hard to call. The CDR3 extends over 14 amino acids. CDR1 is SGHRS, CDR2 YFSETQ, per germline. V gave up 6 bases and J gave up 0 bases, with 9 bases separating them. Here the CDR3 DNA reads TGCGCCAGCACATCGAGCGCGAACACCGGGGAGCTGTTTTTT. Residues: CASTSSANTGELFF.

The chain links TRBV6-5 to TRBJ1-2, with D hard to call. The germline gives CDR1 MNHEY, CDR2 SVGAGI. Trimming took off 8 bases at V and 3 bases at J, with 16 bases between the two ends. The CDR3 is 14 residues long. CDR3 DNA: TGTGCCAGCCTATCTACGGGGAGGGACTATGGCTACACCTTC. Protein product: CASLSTGRDYGYTF.

V gene TRBV30 combines with J gene TRBJ1-1; D is unclear. V lost 3 bases and J 1 base, leaving 18 bases between the germline ends. Germline V gene sequence: CDR1 GTSNPN, CDR2 SVGIG (reference sequence). This CDR3 has 16 residues. This CDR3 reads CAWRHPRRRQNTEAFF. CDR3 DNA: TGTGCCTGGAGACACCCCCGGAGACGGCAGAACACTGAAGCTTTCTTT.

The CDR3 DNA is TGTGCCAGCAGCCTAACAGGGGGCTACGGAGCCAAAAACATTCAGTACTTC. It encodes CASSLTGGYGAKNIQYF. This chain uses TRBV4-2 with TRBJ2-4; TRBD1 aligns across 9 bases. The V gene's germline CDR1 is LGHNA and CDR2 YNFKEQ. The CDR3 contains 17 residues. V trimming: 4 bases; J trimming: 0 bases; junction bases outside the gene matches: 7.